Listed below are T cell receptor beta chains from one sample, sequenced in a study of T cells expressing NK-cell markers. TCRdb reprocessed the 5' RACE reads, keeping one entry per CDR3 protein, no DNA. The sample's table shows about 160,000 distinct CDR3 sequences. Sequencing used blood T cells: a sorted CD56 or NKG2C T cell subset, CD4+ or CD8+ T cells, or bulk PBMC T cells (not recorded which). These receptor sequences come from a woman aged 18-70 years in good health. The CDR3 runs from the conserved cysteine through the conserved F or W. Each record gives: CDR3 length, J gene, V gene, CDR3 protein.

len: 15; j_gene: TRBJ2-6; v_gene: TRBV5-1; CDR3aa: CASSVTRAGANVLTF
len: 21; j_gene: TRBJ2-1; v_gene: TRBV11-2; CDR3aa: CASSPIPSSGGALGSYNEQFF
len: 15; j_gene: TRBJ2-7; v_gene: TRBV6-5; CDR3aa: CASSYTTGTGSEQYF
len: 16; j_gene: TRBJ2-1; v_gene: TRBV7-3; CDR3aa: CASSVSFGGGINEQFF
len: 12; j_gene: TRBJ1-1; v_gene: TRBV7-8; CDR3aa: CASSPTQGGAFF
len: 15; j_gene: TRBJ2-3; v_gene: TRBV20-1; CDR3aa: CSARDTSGGLYTQYF
len: 17; j_gene: TRBJ2-1; v_gene: TRBV6-5; CDR3aa: CASSYSLPKGIYNEQFF
len: 13; j_gene: TRBJ1-1; v_gene: TRBV7-8; CDR3aa: CASSLLENTEAFF
len: 14; j_gene: TRBJ1-2; v_gene: TRBV7-9; CDR3aa: CASSWDRALYGYTF
len: 15; j_gene: TRBJ2-1; v_gene: TRBV5-6; CDR3aa: CASSWGGGLAVKQFF
len: 13; j_gene: TRBJ1-2; v_gene: TRBV12-3/TRBV12-4; CDR3aa: CASRFGPENGYTF
len: 13; j_gene: TRBJ1-6; v_gene: TRBV15; CDR3aa: CATSPNGAFRLHF